The 25 T cell receptor beta chains below were found in one sample sequenced in a study of cytotoxic CD8 clonotypes in ibrutinib-treated CLL. Profiling relied on immunoSEQ multiplex PCR, and the TCRdb table lists in-frame clones only, not all of them. The sample lists about 300,000 clones, roughly 70% occurring once. This specimen was PBMCs, taken after 36 months of ibrutinib treatment. The source is a human donor with chronic lymphocytic leukemia.

This clone was found a few times. The chain uses TRBV2 and TRBJ2-6; possible D gene TRBD1, 5 bases. Germline V gene data show CDR1 as SNHLY and CDR2 as FYNNEI. V was trimmed by 9 bases and J by 11 bases, leaving 17 bases between them. The CDR3 runs to 13 residues. The CDR3 DNA sequence: TGTGCCAGTCAGGGCAGGGCCCTCCACGTCCTGACTTTC. The encoded protein is CASQGRALHVLTF.

The chain recombines TRBV6-6 with TRBJ2-7, with D tentatively TRBD1 or TRBD2 (5 bases each). The V end lost 5 bases, the J end lost 2 bases, and 16 bases lay between the germline ends. The CDR3 extends over 15 amino acids. Germline V CDR1 and CDR2: MNHNY, SVGAGI (reference sequence). The CDR3 DNA is TGTGCCAGCAGTCCAATCGGGGCCAGTACCTACGAGCAGTACTTC. This encodes CASSPIGASTYEQYF.

The chain is built from TRBV5-1 and TRBJ2-3; D not resolved. The V end lost 4 bases, the J end lost 2 bases, and 11 bases lay between the germline ends. This CDR3 comprises 14 residues. CDR1 is SGHRS, CDR2 YFSETQ, per germline. CDR3 nucleotides: TGCGCCAGCAGCCACGGACCGTCCACAGATACGCAGTATTTT. This encodes CASSHGPSTDTQYF.

The chain carries TRBV4-1 and TRBJ2-7; the D gene could be TRBD1 or TRBD2 (5 bases each). Germline V gives CDR1 MGHRA, CDR2 YSYEKL. The CDR3 consists of 16 residues. Trimming cost V 4 bases and J 0 bases, with 16 bases left between them. CDR3 protein: CASSRQTTGYSYEQYF. CDR3 in DNA: TGCGCCAGCAGCCGACAGACTACAGGATACTCCTACGAGCAGTACTTC.

This chain links TRBV7-3 with TRBJ2-4; possible D gene TRBD1, 5 bases. In germline, CDR1 is SGHTA, CDR2 FQGTGA. CDR3 length equals 18 residues. Trimming took 1 base from V and 2 from J, leaving 18 bases between them. CDR3 protein: CASSLKGQASGTKNIQYF. For the CDR3, the DNA is TGTGCCAGCAGCTTAAAGGGGCAGGCCTCCGGCACCAAAAACATTCAGTACTTC.

V usage is TRBV29-1 and J usage is TRBJ2-7, with a tentative D call TRBD2 (6 bases). V dropped 1 base and J dropped 9 bases, with 16 bases sitting between them. From germline, CDR1 is SQVTM and CDR2 ANQGSEA. The CDR3 contains 13 residues. CDR3 region: CSVEVGGTFRQYF. The CDR3 region has the DNA TGCAGCGTTGAAGTCGGCGGGACCTTTAGGCAGTACTTC.

The chain uses TRBV5-6 and TRBJ1-2; no clear D gene. The CDR3 loop spans 14 amino acids. V was trimmed by 4 bases and J by 1 base, leaving 11 bases between them. The germline V gene encodes CDR1 SGHDT and CDR2 YYEEEE. The CDR3, as DNA: TGTGCCAGCAGCCAATCGGGTCTTAACTATGGCTACACCTTC. This encodes CASSQSGLNYGYTF.

The rearrangement links TRBV6-5 to TRBJ2-5; 11 bases align to TRBD1. Trimming cost V 11 bases and J 4 bases; bases outside gene matches: 3. Germline V gene sequence: CDR1 MNHEY, CDR2 SVGAGI. The CDR3 totals 12 residues. The CDR3 loop is CAAGQGVETQYF. As DNA, the CDR3 is TGTGCCGCGGGACAGGGGGTAGAGACCCAGTACTTC.

The V and J genes are TRBV5-1 and TRBJ2-2; TRBD1 matches at 9 bases. V shed 4 bases and J 0 bases; nucleotides not matched to a gene: 4. The CDR3 length is 16 residues. Germline CDR1 is SGHRS and CDR2 is YFSETQ. CDR3 in amino acids: CASSRRTGANTGELFF. CDR3 nucleotide sequence: TGCGCCAGCAGCCGCCGGACAGGGGCGAACACCGGGGAGCTGTTTTTT. Together with reference TRBV5-1 and TRBJ2-2, the CDR3 gives the full variable domain: KAGVTQTPRYLIKTRGQQVTLSCSPISGHRSVSWYQQTPGQGLQFLFEYFSETQRNKGNFPGRFSGRQFSNSRSEMNVSTLELGDSALYLCASSRRTGANTGELFFGEGSRLTVL.

This sequence joins TRBV28 and TRBJ2-7; 9 nucleotides line up with TRBD1. The length of the CDR3 is 16 residues. Looked up from germline, CDR1 is MDHEN and CDR2 is SYDVKM. Trimming took 6 bases from V and 6 from J; bases not matched to a gene: 15. The CDR3 nucleotides read TGTGCCAGCAGAGCGGCCGGGACAGGGAGGAGGGTCGAGCAGTACTTC. This sequence encodes CASRAAGTGRRVEQYF.

This clone was observed a single time. This chain links TRBV5-1 with TRBJ2-7, with D possibly being TRBD1 (6 bases). There are 14 residues in the CDR3. The germline V and J ends were trimmed by 4 bases and 4 bases, with 15 bases remaining between them. Germline V gene lookup returns CDR1 SGHRS and CDR2 YFSETQ. CDR3 amino acids: CASSPWQGPYEQYF. In DNA form, the CDR3 reads TGCGCCAGCAGCCCCTGGCAGGGGCCATACGAGCAGTACTTC.

The chain combines TRBV28 with TRBJ2-1; TRBD2 aligns across 10 bases. Losses at the gene ends were 3 bases for V and 3 bases for J; bases not matched to a gene: 2. CDR1 and CDR2 (germline): MDHEN, SYDVKM. The CDR3 loop spans 15 amino acids. The CDR3 DNA is TGTGCCAGCAGTTTGATAGCGGGAGGCTACAATGAGCAGTTCTTC. It codes for CASSLIAGGYNEQFF.

The V call is TRBV7-2, the J call TRBJ2-3; 11 bases are shared with TRBD1. Germline CDR1 SGHTA, CDR2 FQGNSA. The J segment lost 6 bases and the V segment lost 7 bases, leaving 6 bases of the junction unmatched. This CDR3 comprises 14 residues. The CDR3 coding sequence is TGTGCCAGCACCCGGACAGGGGGCCGGGATACGCAGTATTTT. This codes for CASTRTGGRDTQYF.

The gene calls are TRBV29-1 and TRBJ2-3, with TRBD1 matching 8 bases. The ends lost 6 bases at V and 5 bases at J; junction bases unmatched: 4. The CDR3 has 12 amino acids. Germline CDR1 and CDR2: SQVTM and ANQGSEA. The chain's CDR3 is CSVDRVGDTQYF. CDR3 bases: TGCAGCGTGGACAGGGTCGGAGATACGCAGTATTTT.

V and J are TRBV7-8 and TRBJ1-6; D is undetermined. The V end was cut by 5 bases, the J end by 7 bases, with 9 bases between. The CDR3 is 13 residues long. The germline V gene has CDR1 SGHVS and CDR2 FQNEAQ. The CDR3 DNA is TGTGCCAGCAGCCAAGGACGGAATTCACCCCTCCACTTT. Protein sequence: CASSQGRNSPLHF.

The rearrangement joins TRBV13 to TRBJ2-7; 10 nucleotides align to TRBD1. The V segment lost 5 bases and the J segment 7 bases; nucleotides outside the gene matches: 8. This CDR3 has 14 residues. The germline V gene encodes CDR1 PRHDT and CDR2 FYEKMQ (reference sequence). CDR3 sequence reads: CASSSRTGGFEQYF. The CDR3 bases are TGTGCCAGCAGCAGTCGGACAGGGGGTTTTGAGCAGTACTTC.

The chain links TRBV6-5 to TRBJ2-2, with 9 bases aligning to TRBD1. The length of the CDR3 is 15 residues. Germline V gene data show CDR1 as MNHEY and CDR2 as SVGAGI. V was clipped by 4 bases and J by 4 bases; unmatched bases: 4. Here the CDR3 reads CASSLTGGSTGELFF. In nucleotides, the CDR3 is TGTGCCAGCAGTTTGACAGGGGGGTCCACCGGGGAGCTGTTTTTT.

This rearrangement joins TRBV12-5 to TRBJ2-5, with a weak D call TRBD2 (6 bases). From germline, CDR1 is LGHNT and CDR2 FRNRAP. Trimming removed 3 bases at V and 4 bases at J, with 12 bases between. The CDR3 runs to 14 residues. The CDR3 DNA sequence: TGTGCTAGTGGTTTAATGGGGGGTGGAGAGACCCAGTACTTC. Translating gives CASGLMGGGETQYF. Looking up the rest from reference TRBV12-5 and TRBJ2-5 gives the full variable domain: DARVTQTPRHKVTEMGQEVTMRCQPILGHNTVFWYRQTMMQGLELLAYFRNRAPLDDSGMPKDRFSAEMPDATLATLKIQPSEPRDSAVYFCASGLMGGGETQYFGPGTRLLVL.

This chain connects TRBV27 to TRBJ2-3; 10 bases agree with TRBD2. This CDR3 contains 17 residues. The V gene's germline CDR1 is MNHEY and CDR2 SMNVEV (reference sequence). Trimming took 4 bases from V and 4 from J; bases not matched to a gene: 11. CDR3 residues: CASSSYSSGRRADTQYF. The CDR3 region has the DNA TGTGCCAGCAGTTCCTACTCTAGCGGGAGACGCGCAGATACGCAGTATTTT.

The sample holds one count of this clone. This chain links TRBV18 with TRBJ2-2; D remains ambiguous. Germline V CDR1 and CDR2: KGHSH, LQKENI. V gave up 2 bases and J gave up 5 bases, with 12 bases separating them. This CDR3 comprises 15 residues. The CDR3 is CASSPFLPGTGELFF. CDR3 bases: TGTGCCAGCTCACCATTTCTGCCGGGTACCGGGGAGCTGTTTTTT.

The gene calls are TRBV5-1 and TRBJ2-2; D is possibly TRBD2 (5 bases). CDR1 is SGHRS, CDR2 YFSETQ, per germline. Trimming removed 2 bases at V and 6 bases at J, with 8 bases between. The CDR3 has 13 amino acids. The CDR3, as DNA: TGCGCCAGCAGCTTCGAGGGTTCCGGGGAGCTGTTTTTT. Its protein is CASSFEGSGELFF.

For this clone: Within the sample, other DNA sequences also encode this same CDR3. This chain uses TRBV10-2 with TRBJ1-2; no reliable D call. V shed 6 bases and J shed 5 bases, with 7 bases lying between them. This CDR3 region has 11 residues. CDR1 and CDR2 from the germline V gene are WSHSY and SAAADI. This chain's CDR3 is CASSEGYGYTF. The CDR3 nucleotides are TGCGCCAGCAGCGAGGGTTATGGCTACACCTTC.

The table lists this clone with a count of one. The chain has TRBV4-1 and TRBJ1-2; D unclear. There are 16 residues in the CDR3. The V and J ends lost 1 base and 0 bases respectively, with 12 bases between them. CDR1 is MGHRA, CDR2 YSYEKL, per germline. CDR3 bases: TGCGCCAGCAGCCAAGGGCTTCGCAGGACTAACTATGGCTACACCTTC. Translating it yields CASSQGLRRTNYGYTF.

V usage is TRBV7-3 and J usage is TRBJ2-5; 7 nucleotides match TRBD2. The trim removed 4 bases at V and 2 bases at J, leaving 7 bases unmatched. This CDR3 is 15 amino acids long. Germline lookup yields CDR1 SGHTA and CDR2 FQGTGA. The CDR3 DNA reads TGTGCCAGCAGCTGGGAACCGGGACTACAAGAGACCCAGTACTTC. Its translation is CASSWEPGLQETQYF. Full variable domain (missing parts from reference TRBV7-3 and TRBJ2-5): GAGVSQTPSNKVTEKGKYVELRCDPISGHTALYWYRQSLGQGPEFLIYFQGTGAADDSGLPNDRFFAVRPEGSVSTLKIQRTERGDSAVYLCASSWEPGLQETQYFGPGTRLLVL.

The genes are TRBV29-1 and TRBJ2-7, with no clear D. The germline CDR1 and CDR2 sequences are SQVTM and ANQGSEA. V shed 0 bases and J shed 8 bases, with 14 bases lying between them. The CDR3 covers 13 residues. The CDR3 here is CSVEEGGSLKQYF. CDR3 DNA: TGCAGCGTTGAAGAGGGCGGTTCGTTGAAGCAGTACTTC.